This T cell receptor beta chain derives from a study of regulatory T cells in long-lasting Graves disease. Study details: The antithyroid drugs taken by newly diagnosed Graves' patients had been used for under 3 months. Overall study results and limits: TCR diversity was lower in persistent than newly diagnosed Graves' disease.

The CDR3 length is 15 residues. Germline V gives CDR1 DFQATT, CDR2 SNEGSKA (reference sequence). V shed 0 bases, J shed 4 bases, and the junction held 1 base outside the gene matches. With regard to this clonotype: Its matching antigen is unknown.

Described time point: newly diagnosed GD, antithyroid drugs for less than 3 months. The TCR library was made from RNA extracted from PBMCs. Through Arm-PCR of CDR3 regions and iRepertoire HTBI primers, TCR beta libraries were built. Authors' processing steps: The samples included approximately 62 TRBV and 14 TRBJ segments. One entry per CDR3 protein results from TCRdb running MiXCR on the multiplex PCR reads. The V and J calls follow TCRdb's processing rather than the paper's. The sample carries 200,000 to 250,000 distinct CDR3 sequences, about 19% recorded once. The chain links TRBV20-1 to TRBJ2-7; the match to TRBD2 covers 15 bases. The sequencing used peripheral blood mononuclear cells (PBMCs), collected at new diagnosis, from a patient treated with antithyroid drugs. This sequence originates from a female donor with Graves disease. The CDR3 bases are TGCAGTGCTAGAGAGGGACTAGCGGGGGGTTACGAGCAGTACTTC. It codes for CSAREGLAGGYEQYF.